This TCR beta chain was profiled in a study of T cell changes during pregnancy in multiple sclerosis. TCRdb's copy holds only in-frame clones and misses some; the assay was immunoSEQ multiplex PCR. The sample holds about 80,000 clones, 93% seen once. This CDR3 has 13 amino acids. J gave up 3 bases and V 6 bases, and 3 bases lay outside the gene matches. Germline V gene data show CDR1 as SQVTM and CDR2 as ANQGSEA. This clonotype originated in a female donor in good health, enrolled as a control in a pregnancy study. The chain carries TRBV29-1 and TRBJ2-3; 10 positions agree with TRBD1. The material sequenced was peripheral blood, taken after pregnancy. CDR3: CSVDRGATDTQYF. As DNA, the CDR3 is TGCAGCGTGGACAGGGGGGCTACAGATACGCAGTATTTT.